The rows below give T cell receptor beta chains drawn from one sample of a study of T cells after posttransplantation cyclophosphamide. Measured with immunoSEQ multiplex PCR; TCRdb has only the in-frame clones, and not every one. The sample yields some 10,000 clones, around four fifths seen once. The sample here was PBMCs, taken more than 1,700 days after allogeneic stem cell transplant with posttransplant cyclophosphamide. These receptors were obtained from a female patient aged 50-60 years who received an allogeneic stem cell transplant from a related donor, was CMV-positive, and had no GVHD. Some T cells may be the graft donor's. Each CDR3 is given with its conserved first and last residue. D genes are given only for firm matches. Rows may omit the clone size; those that give it use once, few, many or a size class.

>TRBV4-2|few|TRBJ1-5|16|TRBD1
TGTGCCAGCAGCCACGGGACAGGGTCCTTCAATCAGCCCCAGCATTTT
CASSHGTGSFNQPQHF
>TRBV6-4|once|TRBJ2-7|14|TRBD2
TGTGCCAGCAGCCGACTAGCGGGAGGAAACGAGCAGTACTTC
CASSRLAGGNEQYF
>TRBV7-3|NA|TRBJ2-1|13|TRBD2
TGTGCCAGCAGCGCAAACGGGGGGGGTCCCCCTTTCTTC
CASSANGGGPPFF
>TRBV5-1|NA|TRBJ1-1|17|NA
TGCGCCAGCAGCTTGACAGTCCAAACCGCCAGGAACACTGAAGCTTTCTTT
CASSLTVQTARNTEAFF
>TRBV30|NA|TRBJ1-1|11|TRBD1
TGTGCCAGACAGGGGAACACTGAAGCTTTCTTT
CARQGNTEAFF
>TRBV7-7|NA|TRBJ2-1|15|TRBD1
TGTGCCAGCAGCGCCCGGGACAGTCCCTACAATGAGCAGTTCTTC
CASSARDSPYNEQFF
>TRBV4-3|NA|TRBJ2-7|16|NA
TGCGCCAGCAGCCAGGTCCTATACAGTAATGGCTACGAGCAGTACTTC
CASSQVLYSNGYEQYF
>TRBV7-8|NA|TRBJ2-3|15|TRBD1
TGTGCCAGCAGCTTAAGGACAGGGGGTTCAGATACGCAGTATTTT
CASSLRTGGSDTQYF
>TRBV15|NA|TRBJ1-5|16|NA
TGTGCCACCAGCAGATTAAGTCTATATAGCAATCAGCCCCAGCATTTT
CATSRLSLYSNQPQHF
>TRBV30|NA|TRBJ2-5|14|TRBD2
TGTGCCTGGAGTCTAGGACTAGCTCAAGAGACCCAGTACTTC
CAWSLGLAQETQYF
>TRBV9|NA|TRBJ1-1|18|TRBD1
TGTGCCAGCAGCGGAGGATGGGACAGAGGAACTTTCAACACTGAAGCTTTCTTT
CASSGGWDRGTFNTEAFF
>TRBV5-6|NA|TRBJ2-3|16|NA
TGTGCCAGCAGCCTATCTCTCGGGAACCTCGAGGATACGCAGTATTTT
CASSLSLGNLEDTQYF
>TRBV27|once|TRBJ2-1|15|TRBD1
TGTGCCACCAAAGGGAAGGGGGCTCGATACAATGAGCAGTTCTTC
CATKGKGARYNEQFF
>TRBV5-1|NA|TRBJ2-7|16|TRBD2
TGCGCCAGCAGCTGGACTAGCGGGAGTGCGCGGGACGAGCAGTACTTC
CASSWTSGSARDEQYF
>TRBV28|once|TRBJ1-2|15|NA
TGTGCCAGCAGTCCAGGGGCTGGGAAGGTAGGCGGCTACACCTTC
CASSPGAGKVGGYTF
>TRBV5-6|NA|TRBJ2-1|12|NA
TGTGCCAGCAGCTTGGGCGGCAATGAGCAGTTCTTC
CASSLGGNEQFF
>TRBV9|NA|TRBJ1-5|16|TRBD1
TGTGCCAGCAGCGCCACTTGGGACAGAGTAAATCAGCCCCAGCATTTT
CASSATWDRVNQPQHF
>TRBV18|NA|TRBJ2-1|17|TRBD2
TGTGCCAGCTCACCAAGGTCGGGACTAGCGGGAGGAAATGAGCAGTTCTTC
CASSPRSGLAGGNEQFF
>TRBV20-1|once|TRBJ2-7|11|TRBD1
TGCAGTGCTAGAGGCATGGACAGGACGAACTTC
CSARGMDRTNF
>TRBV4-3|NA|TRBJ1-1|13|NA
TGCGCCAGCAGCCAAGATAGGAGAACTGAAGCTTTCTTT
CASSQDRRTEAFF
>TRBV19|NA|TRBJ2-4|15|NA
TGTGCCAGTAGGGGACCGGGACTAGCCAAAAACATTCAGTACTTC
CASRGPGLAKNIQYF
>TRBV19|NA|TRBJ1-2|15|NA
TGTGCCAGTAGTTCAGGACTGCTAGCTAACTATGGCTACACCTTC
CASSSGLLANYGYTF
>TRBV2|NA|TRBJ2-5|13|NA
TGTGCCAGCAGTCAGGGTGGCGAAGAGACCCAGTACTTC
CASSQGGEETQYF
>TRBV19|NA|TRBJ2-3|20|NA
TGTGCCAGTACTGGATACCTCCCCGGACTATTACCTTCTAGCACAGATACGCAGTATTTT
CASTGYLPGLLPSSTDTQYF
>TRBV30|NA|TRBJ2-4|13|TRBD1
TGTGCCTGGAGTTCAGGGGGCGCGAGCATTCAGTACTTC
CAWSSGGASIQYF
>TRBV4-2|once|TRBJ2-7|16|NA
TGTGCCAGCAGCCCCACCCCCGACAGGATGCCTTACGAGCAGTACTTC
CASSPTPDRMPYEQYF
>TRBV13|NA|TRBJ2-6|13|NA
TGTGCCAGCACGGGCTCTGGGGCCAACGTCCTGACTTTC
CASTGSGANVLTF
>TRBV28|NA|TRBJ2-7|14|TRBD1
TGTGCCAGCAGTAGAGGGGACAGGGTATACGAGCAGTACTTC
CASSRGDRVYEQYF
>TRBV4-3|NA|TRBJ2-5|15|TRBD2
TGCGCCAGCAGCCAAGATTGGGGAGGGGCTGAGACCCAGTACTTC
CASSQDWGGAETQYF